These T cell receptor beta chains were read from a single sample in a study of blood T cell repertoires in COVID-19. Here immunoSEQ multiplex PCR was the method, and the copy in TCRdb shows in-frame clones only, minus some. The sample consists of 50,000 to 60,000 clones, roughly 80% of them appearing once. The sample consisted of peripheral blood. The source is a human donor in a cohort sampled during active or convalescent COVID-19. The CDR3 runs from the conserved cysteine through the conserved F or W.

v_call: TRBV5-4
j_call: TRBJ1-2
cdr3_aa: CASSPSVRGTVHGYTF

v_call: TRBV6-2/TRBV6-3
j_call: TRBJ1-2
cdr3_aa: CASSNWAGLSGYTF

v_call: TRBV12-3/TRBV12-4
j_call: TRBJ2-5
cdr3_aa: CASSLGAGETQYF

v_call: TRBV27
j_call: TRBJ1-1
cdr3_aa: CASSLSQVFTEAFF

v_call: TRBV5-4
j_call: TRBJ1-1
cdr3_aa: CASSFVSGNTEAFF

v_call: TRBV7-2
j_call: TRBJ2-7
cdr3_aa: CASSSGTGRDEQYF

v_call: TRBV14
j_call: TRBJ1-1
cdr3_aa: CASSQETRVSEAFF

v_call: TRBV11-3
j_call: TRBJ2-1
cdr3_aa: CASSPGLAGGPRSYNEQFF

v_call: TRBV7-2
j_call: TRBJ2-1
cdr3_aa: CASSLVVSSYNEQFF

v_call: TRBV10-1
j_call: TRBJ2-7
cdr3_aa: CASSESGAAPFYEQYF

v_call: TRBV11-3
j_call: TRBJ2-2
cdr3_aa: CASSFSGTGASGTGELFF

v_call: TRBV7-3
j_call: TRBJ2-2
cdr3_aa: CASSLSGLRTGELFF

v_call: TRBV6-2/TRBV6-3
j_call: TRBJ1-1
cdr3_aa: CASSHPGAEAFF

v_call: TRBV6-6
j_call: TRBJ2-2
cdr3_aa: CASRTGGEGTGELFF

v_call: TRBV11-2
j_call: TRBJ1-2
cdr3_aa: CASSSFDRGANYGYTF

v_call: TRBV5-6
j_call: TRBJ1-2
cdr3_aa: CASSWNWDTSYGYTF

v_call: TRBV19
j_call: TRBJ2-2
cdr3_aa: CASGTGGHTGELFF

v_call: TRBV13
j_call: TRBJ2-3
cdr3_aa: CASSVHSGGADTQYF

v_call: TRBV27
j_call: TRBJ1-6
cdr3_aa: CASSSRGPNYNSPLHF

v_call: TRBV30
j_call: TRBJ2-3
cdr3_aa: CAWSVLEDRTDTQYF

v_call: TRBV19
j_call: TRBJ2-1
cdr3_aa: CASREYNEQFF

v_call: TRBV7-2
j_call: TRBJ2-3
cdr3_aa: CASSLAASGGTDTQYF

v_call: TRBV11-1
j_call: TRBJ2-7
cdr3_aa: CASSGTSGAPYEQYF

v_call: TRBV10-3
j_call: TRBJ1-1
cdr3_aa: CAIRATSGTPEAFF

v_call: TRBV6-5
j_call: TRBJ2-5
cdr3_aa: CASSHRARSETQYF

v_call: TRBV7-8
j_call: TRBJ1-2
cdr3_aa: CASSLAEGNYGYTF

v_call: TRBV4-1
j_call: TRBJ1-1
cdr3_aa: CASQPPGDVYAEAFF

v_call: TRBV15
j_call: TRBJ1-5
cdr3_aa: CATSTTWTAYQPQHF

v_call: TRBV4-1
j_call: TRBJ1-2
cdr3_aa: CASSQVDRAVYGYTF

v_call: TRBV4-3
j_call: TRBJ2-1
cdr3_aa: CASSQEGVAGVQFF

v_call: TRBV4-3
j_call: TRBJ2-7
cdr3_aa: CASSQVDRAYEQYF

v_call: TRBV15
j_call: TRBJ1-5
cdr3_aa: CATSRGGLPQPQHF

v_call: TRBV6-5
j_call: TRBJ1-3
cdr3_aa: CASRGDSISGNTIYF

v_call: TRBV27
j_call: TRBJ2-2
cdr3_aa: CASRRPGTPAAGELFF

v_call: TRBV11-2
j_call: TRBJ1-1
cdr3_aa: CASSLDPGRANTEAFF

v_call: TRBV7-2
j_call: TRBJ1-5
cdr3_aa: CASSLRGKHQPQHF

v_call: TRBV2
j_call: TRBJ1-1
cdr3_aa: CASKDQANTEAFF

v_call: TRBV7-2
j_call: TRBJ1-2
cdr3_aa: CASSLEGQGQGGYTF

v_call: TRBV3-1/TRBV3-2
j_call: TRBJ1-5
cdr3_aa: CASSQDRDQPQHF

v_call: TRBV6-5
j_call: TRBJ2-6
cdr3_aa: CASSLSFSGANVLTF

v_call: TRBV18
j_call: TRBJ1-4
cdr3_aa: CASSRGQGNEKLFF

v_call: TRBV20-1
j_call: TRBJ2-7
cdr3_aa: CSARAGHEQYF

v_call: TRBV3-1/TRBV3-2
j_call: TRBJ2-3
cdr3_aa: CASGAGGPADTQYF

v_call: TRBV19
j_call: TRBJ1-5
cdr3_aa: CASWGTGYSNQPQHF

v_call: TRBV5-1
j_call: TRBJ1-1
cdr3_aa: CASSLMVGGTEAFF

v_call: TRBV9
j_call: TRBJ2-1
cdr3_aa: CASSARASGGLGQFF

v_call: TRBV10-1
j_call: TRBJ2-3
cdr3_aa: CASSEKPPLLLAGGNTDTQYF

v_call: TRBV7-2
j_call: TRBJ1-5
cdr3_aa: CASSLYTAPGPQHF

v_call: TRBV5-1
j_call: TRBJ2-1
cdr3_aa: CASSRGTSGTYNEQFF

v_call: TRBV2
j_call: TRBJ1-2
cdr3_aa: CASPRGNYGYTF

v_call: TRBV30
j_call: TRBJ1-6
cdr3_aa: CAWIGAPNPNSPLHF

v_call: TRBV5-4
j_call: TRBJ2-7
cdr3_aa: CASSFSGGALEQYF